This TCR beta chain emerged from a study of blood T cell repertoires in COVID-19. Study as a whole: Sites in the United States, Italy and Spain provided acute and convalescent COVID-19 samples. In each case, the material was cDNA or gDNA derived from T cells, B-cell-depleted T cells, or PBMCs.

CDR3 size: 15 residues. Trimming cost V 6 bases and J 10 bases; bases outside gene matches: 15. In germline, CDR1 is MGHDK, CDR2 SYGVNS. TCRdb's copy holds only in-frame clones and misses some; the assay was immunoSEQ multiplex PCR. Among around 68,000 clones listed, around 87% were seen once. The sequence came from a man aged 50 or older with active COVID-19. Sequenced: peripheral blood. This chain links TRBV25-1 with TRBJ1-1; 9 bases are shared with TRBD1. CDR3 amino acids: CASSSPGQGVPRAFF. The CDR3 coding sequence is TGTGCCAGCAGCTCCCCGGGACAGGGTGTTCCTAGAGCTTTCTTT.